Following are 5 T cell receptor beta chains from one sample sequenced in a study of CD8 T cells in Susac syndrome. RNA amounts of about 0.5 to 1 ug underwent reverse transcription with random hexamers. TCRdb reanalysed the immunoSEQ multiplex PCR reads using MiXCR and keeps one entry per CDR3 protein. The sample shows some 180,000 distinct CDR3 sequences, approximately 93% of them seen only once. The sequencing sample was made of CD4+ T cells from PBMCs. The source of these receptors is a human donor in good health.

The rearrangement uses TRBV18 and TRBJ2-7; the match to TRBD1 covers 7 bases. V trimming: 3 bases; J trimming: 4 bases; junction bases outside the gene matches: 3. The CDR3 is made up of 13 amino acids. Looked up from germline, CDR1 is KGHSH and CDR2 is LQKENI. CDR3 residues: CASSPVQGYEQYF. The CDR3 DNA is TGTGCCAGCTCACCGGTACAGGGGTACGAGCAGTACTTC.

The rearrangement links TRBV19 to TRBJ2-3, with 7 bases aligning to TRBD1. The length of the CDR3 is 15 residues. V trimming: 7 bases; J trimming: 4 bases; junction bases outside the gene matches: 11. Per the germline V gene, CDR1 is LNHDA and CDR2 is SQIVND (reference sequence). CDR3 sequence reads: CASTVRQGRSDTQYF. CDR3 bases: TGTGCCAGTACGGTGAGACAGGGAAGGTCAGATACGCAGTATTTT.

V usage is TRBV9 and J usage is TRBJ2-3, with 13 bases identical to TRBD2. V was clipped by 4 bases and J by 7 bases; unmatched bases: 6. There are 15 residues in the CDR3. Germline values: CDR1 SGDLS, CDR2 YYNGEE. This chain's CDR3 is CASSRTSGGAHTQYF. CDR3 nucleotides: TGTGCCAGCAGCCGCACTAGCGGGGGGGCCCATACGCAGTATTTT.

The chain employs TRBV19 and TRBJ2-7; 7 bases are a match to TRBD2. The junction had 5 bases not matched to a gene; V was cut back by 6 bases and J by 0 bases. Germline V gene lookup returns CDR1 LNHDA and CDR2 SQIVND (reference sequence). This CDR3 has 14 amino acids. The CDR3 DNA sequence: TGTGCCAGTAGCCGGGGAGGGGTCTCCTACGAGCAGTACTTC. Translated, it gives CASSRGGVSYEQYF.

V and J are TRBV14 and TRBJ2-5; 7 nucleotides agree with TRBD1. Germline V gene data show CDR1 as SGHDN and CDR2 as FVKESK. V gave up 2 bases and J gave up 3 bases; unmatched junction bases: 6. This CDR3 has 15 residues. For the CDR3, the DNA is TGTGCCAGCAGCCAACTTAAAGGGGGCGAAGAGACCCAGTACTTC. This sequence encodes CASSQLKGGEETQYF.